This T cell receptor (beta chain) was recorded in a study of T cells in Graves' hyperthyroidism and ophthalmopathy. What was amplified from RNA transcripts were TCR beta CDR3 regions. An initial round of RT-PCR targeting the TCR CDR3 relied on the HTBI primer set. Using its own MiXCR run on the multiplex PCR reads, TCRdb lists one record per CDR3 protein. The data show around 620,000 distinct CDR3 sequences, around 15% seen once. The germline gives CDR1 SGHNT, CDR2 YENEEA. The CDR3 runs to 15 residues. The germline V and J ends were trimmed by 2 bases and 7 bases, with 12 bases remaining between them.

Sequenced: blood. The chain has TRBV11-3 and TRBJ1-6; possibly TRBD1 for D (5 bases). The receptor comes from a woman aged 30 to 39 with Graves' hyperthyroidism. The CDR3 reads CASSLQEGLNSPLHF. CDR3 DNA: TGTGCCAGCAGCTTACAGGAGGGACTGAATTCACCCCTCCACTTT.